This entry concerns a single TCR beta chain. What it recognizes is unknown. This specimen comes from a study of regulatory T cells in long-lasting Graves disease. Points from the study as a whole: Among persistent patients, a larger number of public clonotypes were shared (around 2,700) than among newly diagnosed patients (under 1,000). Those with persistent Graves' had less TCR diversity than newly diagnosed patients.

Trimming removed 4 bases at V and 4 bases at J, with 16 bases between. CDR1 and CDR2 from the germline V gene are LGHDT and YNNKEL (reference sequence). This CDR3 region has 16 residues. Time point meaning: persistent/refractory GD, antithyroid drugs over 5 years with positive TRAb. From RNA extracted from PBMCs, the TCR library was made. Construction of the TCR beta libraries employed iRepertoire HTBI primers in conjunction with Arm-PCR of CDR3 regions. TCRdb redid the calling of the multiplex PCR reads with MiXCR, one entry per CDR3 protein. Counted here are 400,000 to 450,000 distinct CDR3 sequences, about a quarter occurring once; the ten biggest clones make up about a quarter.

The gene calls are TRBV3-1 and TRBJ2-2; D unresolved. The sequence came from a female donor with Graves disease. The material sequenced was peripheral blood mononuclear cells (PBMCs), taken when the disease was refractory, from a patient treated with antithyroid drugs. CDR3 region: CASSPPNGLSTGELFF. In nucleotides, the CDR3 is TGTGCCAGCAGCCCTCCCAACGGGTTGAGCACCGGGGAGCTGTTTTTT.